What follows describes a single T cell receptor beta chain. Its antigen is undetermined. The sample originates from a study of cytomegalovirus exposure and HLA in healthy donors. Overall study findings and caveats: Association of a missense DCLRE1C variant with TCR beta V- and J-gene trimming was reported in a later analysis.

The ends lost 6 bases at V and 5 bases at J; junction bases unmatched: 8. Germline V lookup: CDR1 LNHDA, CDR2 SQIVND (reference sequence). This CDR3 comprises 14 residues. Both 60 Vbeta primers and 13 Jbeta primers went into the PCR. Original methodology: Roughly 83 million unique TCR beta chains, roughly 11 million of them shared, were counted by a later analysis. Clones were sequenced by immunoSEQ multiplex PCR, and TCRdb holds only the in-frame ones, with some missing. The D gene and trimming were derived from the DNA, and the V and J assignments and clone size from that table. The sample holds about 150,000 clones, around four fifths seen once.

Sequenced input: PBMCs. The rearrangement uses TRBV19 and TRBJ2-3, with 7 bases matching TRBD1. The receptor comes from a girl aged 10-17 years in good health and CMV-seropositive. In nucleotides, the CDR3 is TGTGCCAGTAGCCTTCGACAGGGTGGAGATACGCAGTATTTT. Amino acids: CASSLRQGGDTQYF.